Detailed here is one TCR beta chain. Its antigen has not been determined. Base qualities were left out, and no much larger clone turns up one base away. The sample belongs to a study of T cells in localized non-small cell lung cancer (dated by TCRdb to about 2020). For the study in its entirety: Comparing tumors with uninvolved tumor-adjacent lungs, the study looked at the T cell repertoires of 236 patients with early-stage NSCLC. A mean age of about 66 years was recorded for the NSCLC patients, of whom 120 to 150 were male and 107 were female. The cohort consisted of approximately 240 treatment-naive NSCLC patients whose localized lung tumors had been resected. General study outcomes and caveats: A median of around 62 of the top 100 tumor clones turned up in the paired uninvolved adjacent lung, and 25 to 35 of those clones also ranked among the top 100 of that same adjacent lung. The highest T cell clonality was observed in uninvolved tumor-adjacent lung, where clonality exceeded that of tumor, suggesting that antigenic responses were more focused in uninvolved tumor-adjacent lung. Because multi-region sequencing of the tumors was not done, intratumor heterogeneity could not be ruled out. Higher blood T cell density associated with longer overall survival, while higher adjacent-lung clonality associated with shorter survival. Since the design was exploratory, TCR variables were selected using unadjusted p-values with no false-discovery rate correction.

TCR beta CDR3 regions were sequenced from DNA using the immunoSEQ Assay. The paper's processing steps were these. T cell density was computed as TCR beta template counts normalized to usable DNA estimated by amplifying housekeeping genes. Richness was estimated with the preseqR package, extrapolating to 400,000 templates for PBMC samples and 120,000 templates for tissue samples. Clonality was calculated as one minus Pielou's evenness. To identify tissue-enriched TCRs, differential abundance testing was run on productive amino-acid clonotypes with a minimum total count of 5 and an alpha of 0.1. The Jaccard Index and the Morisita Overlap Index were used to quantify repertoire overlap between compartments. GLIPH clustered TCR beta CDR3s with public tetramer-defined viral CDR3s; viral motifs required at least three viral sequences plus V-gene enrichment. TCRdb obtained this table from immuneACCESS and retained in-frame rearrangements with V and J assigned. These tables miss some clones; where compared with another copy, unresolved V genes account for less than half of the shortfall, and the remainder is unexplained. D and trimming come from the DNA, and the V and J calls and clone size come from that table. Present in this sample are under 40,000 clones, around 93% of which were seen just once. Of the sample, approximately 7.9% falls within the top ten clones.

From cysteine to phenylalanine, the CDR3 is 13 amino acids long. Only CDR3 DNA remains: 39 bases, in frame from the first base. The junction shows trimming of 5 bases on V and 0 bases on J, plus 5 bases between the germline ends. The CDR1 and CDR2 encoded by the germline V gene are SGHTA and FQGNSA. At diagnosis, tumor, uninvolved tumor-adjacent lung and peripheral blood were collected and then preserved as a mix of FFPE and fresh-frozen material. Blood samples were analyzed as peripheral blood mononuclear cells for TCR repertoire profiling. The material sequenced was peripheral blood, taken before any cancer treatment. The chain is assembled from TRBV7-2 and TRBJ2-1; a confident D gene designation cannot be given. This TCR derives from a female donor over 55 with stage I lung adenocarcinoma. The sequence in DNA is TGTGCCAGCAGCACGAGCTCCTACAATGAGCAGTTCTTC. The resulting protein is CASSTSSYNEQFF.